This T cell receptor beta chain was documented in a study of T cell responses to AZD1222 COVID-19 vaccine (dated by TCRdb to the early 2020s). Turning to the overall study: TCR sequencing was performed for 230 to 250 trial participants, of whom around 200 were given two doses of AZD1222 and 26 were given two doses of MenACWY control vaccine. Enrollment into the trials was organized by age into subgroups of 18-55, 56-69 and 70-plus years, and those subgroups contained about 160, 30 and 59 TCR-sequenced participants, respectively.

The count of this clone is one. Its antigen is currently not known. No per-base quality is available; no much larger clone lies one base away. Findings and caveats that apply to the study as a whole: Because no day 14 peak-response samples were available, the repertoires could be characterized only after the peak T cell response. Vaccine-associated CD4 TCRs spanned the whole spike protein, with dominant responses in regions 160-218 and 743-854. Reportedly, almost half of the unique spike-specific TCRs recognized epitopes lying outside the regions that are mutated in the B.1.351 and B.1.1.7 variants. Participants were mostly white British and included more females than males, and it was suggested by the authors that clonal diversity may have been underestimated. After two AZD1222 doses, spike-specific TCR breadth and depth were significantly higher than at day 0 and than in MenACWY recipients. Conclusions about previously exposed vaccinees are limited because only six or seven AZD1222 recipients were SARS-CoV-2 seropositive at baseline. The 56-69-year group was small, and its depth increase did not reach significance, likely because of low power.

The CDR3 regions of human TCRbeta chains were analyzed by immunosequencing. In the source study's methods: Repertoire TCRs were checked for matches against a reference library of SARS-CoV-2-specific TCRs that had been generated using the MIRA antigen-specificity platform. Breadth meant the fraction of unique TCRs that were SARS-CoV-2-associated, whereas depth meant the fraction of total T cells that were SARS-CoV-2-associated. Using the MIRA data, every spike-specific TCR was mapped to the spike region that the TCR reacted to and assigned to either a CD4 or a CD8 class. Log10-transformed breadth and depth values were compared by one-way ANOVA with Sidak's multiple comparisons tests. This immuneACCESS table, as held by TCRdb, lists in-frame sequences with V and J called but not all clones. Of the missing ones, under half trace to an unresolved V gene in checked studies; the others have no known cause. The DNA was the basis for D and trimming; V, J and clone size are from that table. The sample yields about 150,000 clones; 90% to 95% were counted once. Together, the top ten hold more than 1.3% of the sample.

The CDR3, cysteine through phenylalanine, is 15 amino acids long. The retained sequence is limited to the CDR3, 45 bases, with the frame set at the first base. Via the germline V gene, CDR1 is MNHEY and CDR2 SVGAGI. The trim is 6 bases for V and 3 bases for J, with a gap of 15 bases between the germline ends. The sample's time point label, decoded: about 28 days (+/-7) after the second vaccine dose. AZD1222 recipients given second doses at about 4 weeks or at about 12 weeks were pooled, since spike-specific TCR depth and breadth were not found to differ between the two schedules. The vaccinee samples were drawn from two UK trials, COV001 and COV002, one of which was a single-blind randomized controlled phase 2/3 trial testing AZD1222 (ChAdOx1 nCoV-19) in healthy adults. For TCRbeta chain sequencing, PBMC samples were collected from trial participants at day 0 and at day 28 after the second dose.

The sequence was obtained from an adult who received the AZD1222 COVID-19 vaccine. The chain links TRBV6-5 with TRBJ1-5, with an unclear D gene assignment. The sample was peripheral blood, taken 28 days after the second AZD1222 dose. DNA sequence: TGTGCCAGCAGCTCCGGGCTCTTAACCAATCAGCCCCAGCATTTT. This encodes CASSSGLLTNQPQHF.